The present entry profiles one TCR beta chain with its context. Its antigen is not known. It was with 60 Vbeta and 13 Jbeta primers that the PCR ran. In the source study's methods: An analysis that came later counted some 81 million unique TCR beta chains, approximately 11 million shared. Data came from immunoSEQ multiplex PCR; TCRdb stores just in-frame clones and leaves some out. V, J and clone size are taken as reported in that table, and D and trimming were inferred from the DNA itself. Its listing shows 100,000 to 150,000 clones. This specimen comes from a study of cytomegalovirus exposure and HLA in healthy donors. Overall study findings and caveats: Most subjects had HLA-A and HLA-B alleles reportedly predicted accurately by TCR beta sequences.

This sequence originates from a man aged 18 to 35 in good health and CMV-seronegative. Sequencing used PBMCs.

The CDR3 here is CASSGTGGHTEAFF. DNA of the CDR3: TGTGCCAGCAGTGGAACAGGGGGCCACACTGAAGCTTTCTTT. This rearrangement joins TRBV25-1 to TRBJ1-1, with 9 nucleotides matching TRBD1. The V and J ends lost 4 bases and 3 bases, in that order; junction bases with no gene match: 3. CDR1 and CDR2 (germline): MGHDK, SYGVNS. CDR3 size: 14 residues.